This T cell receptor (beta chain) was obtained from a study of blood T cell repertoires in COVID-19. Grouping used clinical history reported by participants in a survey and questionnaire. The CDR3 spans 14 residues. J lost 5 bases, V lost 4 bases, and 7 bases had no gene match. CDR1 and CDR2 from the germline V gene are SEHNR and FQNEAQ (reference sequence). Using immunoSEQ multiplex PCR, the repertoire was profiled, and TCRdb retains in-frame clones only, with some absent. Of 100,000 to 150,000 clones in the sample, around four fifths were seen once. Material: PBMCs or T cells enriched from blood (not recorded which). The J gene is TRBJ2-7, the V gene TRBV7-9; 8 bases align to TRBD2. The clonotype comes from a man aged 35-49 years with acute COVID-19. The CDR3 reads CASSYSAGGDEQYF. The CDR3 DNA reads TGTGCCAGCAGCTACTCGGCGGGGGGCGACGAGCAGTACTTC.